One sample yielded the 5 T cell receptor beta chains listed below, sequenced in a study of T cell responses to AZD1222 COVID-19 vaccine. Data came from immunoSEQ multiplex PCR; TCRdb stores just in-frame clones and leaves some out. The table has under 200,000 clones, around 90% seen once; the top ten hold about 4.6%. Source: peripheral blood, taken on day 0 of MenACWY control vaccination. The receptors originated from an adult in good health.

The CDR3, as DNA: TGCGCCAGCAGCCAAGATCCCGCGGGTGGTTACAATGAGCAGTTCTTC. Its translation is CASSQDPAGGYNEQFF. V gene TRBV4-3 combines with J gene TRBJ2-1, with D possibly TRBD2 on 5 matching bases. Germline loops: CDR1 LGHNA, CDR2 YSLEER. The V end lost 0 bases, the J end lost 4 bases, and 13 bases lay between the germline ends. There are 16 residues in the CDR3.

The chain is built from TRBV11-3 and TRBJ1-1; unclear D gene. The CDR3 is 12 residues long. Trimming cost V 3 bases and J 5 bases, with 7 bases left between them. Germline CDR1 and CDR2: SGHNT and YENEEA. In DNA, the CDR3 is TGTGCCAGCAGCTTTCAAGGGACTGAAGCTTTCTTT. This encodes CASSFQGTEAFF.

This clone has just one count. The chain carries TRBV30 and TRBJ1-2; maybe TRBD1 (5 bases). The CDR3 extends over 15 amino acids. V gave up 3 bases and J gave up 7 bases, with 21 bases separating them. The germline CDR1 and CDR2 sequences are GTSNPN and SVGIG (reference sequence). In DNA, the CDR3 is TGTGCCTGGAGGGGGCTTGACAAGGGTTACGGTGGCTACACCTTC. Translating it yields CAWRGLDKGYGGYTF.

The rearrangement joins TRBV6-5 to TRBJ2-1, with 8 bases matching TRBD2. Per germline, CDR1 MNHEY and CDR2 SVGAGI. The CDR3 consists of 15 residues. V dropped 6 bases and J dropped 0; count of bases not matched to a gene: 4. Written as DNA, the CDR3 is TGTGCCAGCAGCCAAAGCGGGGGCTCCTACAATGAGCAGTTCTTC. This translates into CASSQSGGSYNEQFF.

This clone was seen just once. This rearrangement joins TRBV7-3 to TRBJ2-5, with TRBD2 matching over 11 bases. Germline V gene sequence: CDR1 SGHTA, CDR2 FQGTGA. The CDR3 length is 15 residues. Trimming took 0 bases from V and 4 from J; bases not matched to a gene: 1. CDR3 sequence (DNA): TGTGCCAGCAGCTTAACTAGCGGGAGGGCAGAGACCCAGTACTTC. The encoded protein is CASSLTSGRAETQYF. Complete variable domain (other parts from reference TRBV7-3 and TRBJ2-5): GAGVSQTPSNKVTEKGKYVELRCDPISGHTALYWYRQSLGQGPEFLIYFQGTGAADDSGLPNDRFFAVRPEGSVSTLKIQRTERGDSAVYLCASSLTSGRAETQYFGPGTRLLVL.